One T cell receptor beta chain is described in this entry. The sample belongs to a study of blood T cell repertoires in COVID-19. Assay: immunoSEQ multiplex PCR; the TCRdb copy retains only in-frame clones and omits some. The data contain about 330,000 clones, roughly nine tenths of them singletons. J lost 4 bases, V lost 6 bases, and 6 bases had no gene match. The CDR3 is 14 residues long. Germline lookup yields CDR1 MNHNY and CDR2 SVGAGI (reference sequence). The chain joins TRBV6-6 to TRBJ2-3, with TRBD1 matching 8 bases. The TCR originated in a woman aged 25 to 39 who had recovered from COVID-19. Sequences were obtained from PBMCs or T cells enriched from blood (not recorded which). The chain's CDR3 is CASRRQGLADTQYF. For the CDR3, the DNA is TGTGCCAGCAGAAGACAGGGGCTGGCAGATACGCAGTATTTT.